A single sample gave rise to the 29 T cell receptor beta chains below, sequenced in a study of blood T cell repertoires in COVID-19 (dated by TCRdb to the early 2020s). Library construction relied on the immunoSEQ multiplex PCR assay. TCRdb retrieved this table from immuneACCESS and kept in-frame rearrangements only. Not all clones are present; in checked studies, unresolved V genes account for under half, and no reason is known for the remainder. The table for this sample lists some 170,000 clones; roughly 90% of them were counted only once. Together, the top ten hold about 1.6% of the sample. Material: peripheral blood. The receptors were sampled from a woman aged 45 to 65 with acute or convalescent COVID-19.

The chain links TRBV25-1 to TRBJ1-2, with D maybe TRBD1 (5 bases). Between the trimmed V and J ends, which lost 3 bases and 7 bases, there was a span of 24 bases. The CDR3 totals 17 residues. Germline V gene lookup returns CDR1 MGHDK and CDR2 SYGVNS. The CDR3 coding sequence is TGTGCCAGCAGTGATCAGCGGGGGGGTGGTTGGCATCGTGGCTACACCTTC. As protein: CASSDQRGGGWHRGYTF.

The V and J genes are TRBV13 and TRBJ2-5, with TRBD1 as a possible D gene (6 bases). Trimming took 5 bases from V and 1 from J, leaving 14 bases between them. The CDR3 is 15 amino acids. The germline gives CDR1 PRHDT, CDR2 FYEKMQ (reference sequence). CDR3 in amino acids: CASSRQGLTQETQYF. CDR3 DNA: TGTGCCAGCAGCAGGCAGGGGTTAACCCAAGAGACCCAGTACTTC.

The chain joins TRBV20-1 to TRBJ1-2; D might be TRBD1 (5 bases). The CDR3 is made up of 12 amino acids. Germline assignment: CDR1 DFQATT and CDR2 SNEGSKA (reference sequence). Between the trimmed V and J ends, which lost 3 bases and 5 bases, there was a span of 10 bases. The CDR3 DNA follows: TGCAGTGCTAGTCCGCAGGGATATGGCTACACCTTC. Protein: CSASPQGYGYTF.

J is TRBJ2-1 and V is TRBV3-1 (or the pseudogene TRBV3-2), with D tentatively TRBD1 (6 bases). The CDR3 has 16 amino acids. With 3 bases removed from V and 0 bases from J, the gap between germline ends came to 12 bases. In germline, CDR1 is LGHDT, CDR2 YNNKEL (reference sequence). CDR3 sequence: CASSQGDRYSYNEQFF. The CDR3 DNA sequence: TGTGCCAGCAGCCAGGGAGACAGGTACTCCTACAATGAGCAGTTCTTC.

This clone has a single count. CDR3 sequence reads: CASSRGGYLHF. The CDR3 DNA follows: TGTGCCAGCAGTCGGGGAGGATACCTCCACTTT. The chain couples TRBV25-1 to TRBJ1-6; D gene uncertain. The CDR3 has 11 amino acids. The V gene's germline CDR1 is MGHDK and CDR2 SYGVNS. V lost 5 bases to trimming and J lost 15 bases, with 11 bases between them.

The chain uses TRBV19 and TRBJ2-2; no firm D call. V lost 1 base, J lost 3 bases, and 12 bases lay in between. Germline CDR1 and CDR2: LNHDA and SQIVND (reference sequence). The CDR3 extends over 16 amino acids. DNA of the CDR3: TGTGCCAGTAGTATAGTTCGTCTAATCCACACCGGGGAGCTGTTTTTT. It codes for CASSIVRLIHTGELFF.

J is TRBJ1-2 and V is TRBV5-6, with 9 bases fitting TRBD1. Unmatched junction bases numbered 8, after V lost 4 bases and J lost 4 bases. Looked up from germline, CDR1 is SGHDT and CDR2 is YYEEEE. The CDR3 totals 15 residues. In DNA form, the CDR3 reads TGTGCCAGCAGCGCGGACAGGGGAATATCCTATGGCTACACCTTC. It codes for CASSADRGISYGYTF.

The chain has TRBV6-5 and TRBJ1-3; weak D call: TRBD1 (5 bases). The CDR3 sequence is 15 residues long. Germline V gene data show CDR1 as MNHEY and CDR2 as SVGAGI. V was cut by 7 bases and J by 2 bases, with 15 bases left in between. The CDR3 nucleotides read TGTGCCAGCACCGAATGGGGGGGAACTGGAAACACCATATATTTT. Its translation: CASTEWGGTGNTIYF.

The rearrangement links TRBV5-1 to TRBJ2-1; D remains unclear. This CDR3 is built from 14 residues. Per germline, CDR1 SGHRS and CDR2 YFSETQ. V was clipped by 0 bases and J by 0 bases, with 4 bases between them. The CDR3 is CASSLDGSYNEQFF. The CDR3 DNA sequence: TGCGCCAGCAGCTTGGACGGCTCCTACAATGAGCAGTTCTTC.

The chain has TRBV3-1 (or the pseudogene TRBV3-2) and TRBJ1-2, with D perhaps TRBD1 (6 bases). The length of the CDR3 is 15 residues. Germline V gene data show CDR1 as LGHDT and CDR2 as YNNKEL (reference sequence). Trimming took 4 bases from V and 0 from J, leaving 12 bases between them. Here the CDR3 reads CASSPRQVANYGYTF. Written as DNA, the CDR3 is TGTGCCAGCAGCCCTCGACAGGTCGCTAACTATGGCTACACCTTC.

Only one count was recorded for this clone. CDR3 in DNA: TGTGCCACATCAACGGTGGACACTGAAGCTTTCTTT. As protein: CATSTVDTEAFF. The chain is built from TRBV10-3 and TRBJ1-1, with D uncertain. Trimming left V 10 bases short and J 3 bases short, with 12 bases between. CDR3 length equals 12 residues. Germline V gives CDR1 ENHRY, CDR2 SYGVKD.

The J gene is TRBJ1-2, the V gene TRBV19; 9 nucleotides match TRBD1. In germline, CDR1 is LNHDA, CDR2 SQIVND (reference sequence). V shed 2 bases and J 9 bases; nucleotides not matched to a gene: 10. This CDR3 is built from 15 residues. The CDR3 DNA reads TGTGCCAGTAGTATAAACCGGGACAGGGAAATGAGCTACACCTTC. Its translation is CASSINRDREMSYTF.

This rearrangement joins TRBV6-5 to TRBJ1-2; 7 nucleotides agree with TRBD1. CDR3 size: 14 residues. The J segment lost 2 bases and the V segment lost 7 bases, leaving 7 bases of the junction unmatched. Germline-derived CDR1 and CDR2 are MNHEY and SVGAGI. The CDR3 here is CASTLQGENYGYTF. In DNA, the CDR3 is TGTGCCAGCACCCTGCAGGGGGAAAACTATGGCTACACCTTC.

The chain recombines TRBV24-1 with TRBJ1-1; 7 bases line up with TRBD1. The CDR3 contains 15 residues. The trim removed 4 bases at V and 5 bases at J, leaving 9 bases unmatched. Per germline, CDR1 KGHDR and CDR2 SFDVKD. The CDR3 nucleotides are TGTGCCACCAGTGACCGACAGGGAGGAGGGACTGAAGCTTTCTTT. Residues: CATSDRQGGGTEAFF.

The V gene is TRBV28, the J gene TRBJ1-2, with a tentative D call TRBD1 (5 bases). This CDR3 has 15 residues. Germline CDR1 MDHEN, CDR2 SYDVKM. V shed 3 bases and J shed 4 bases, with 15 bases lying between them. In DNA form, the CDR3 reads TGTGCCAGCAGTTTGGGAGGGGCGGTAGGCTATGGCTACACCTTC. Its protein product is CASSLGGAVGYGYTF.

The genes are TRBV6-2 or TRBV6-3 and TRBJ2-7; D is ambiguous. The CDR3 has 13 amino acids. Trimming removed 3 bases from V and 9 bases from J, with 15 bases in between. The germline gives CDR1 MNHEY, CDR2 SVGEGT. CDR3 sequence (DNA): TGTGCCAGCAGTTATCCCCTGATCGAGTTGCAGTACTTC. Amino acids: CASSYPLIELQYF.

This clone showed up just once. The genes are TRBV5-1 and TRBJ1-1, with D tentatively TRBD1 (6 bases). Germline V lookup: CDR1 SGHRS, CDR2 YFSETQ. The CDR3 has 14 amino acids. V lost 0 bases and J 5 bases, leaving 11 bases between the germline ends. The CDR3 coding sequence is TGCGCCAGCAGCTTGGAGGGGGTAAGAACTGAAGCTTTCTTT. Its protein product is CASSLEGVRTEAFF.

J is TRBJ2-3 and V is TRBV7-2, with TRBD2 as a possible D gene (5 bases). Germline CDR1 SGHTA, CDR2 FQGNSA. Between the trimmed V and J ends, which lost 5 bases and 5 bases, there was a span of 11 bases. The CDR3 sequence is 13 residues long. The CDR3 DNA follows: TGTGCCAGCAGCCCGCGACGGGAAGATACGCAGTATTTT. Amino acid sequence: CASSPRREDTQYF.

This chain joins TRBV7-2 and TRBJ2-7; the match to TRBD1 covers 11 bases. Germline V lookup: CDR1 SGHTA, CDR2 FQGNSA. After removal of 1 base from V and 2 bases from J, the junction contained 1 base not matched to a gene. This CDR3 is built from 15 residues. CDR3 sequence reads: CASSLGTGGTYEQYF. DNA of the CDR3: TGTGCCAGCAGCTTAGGGACAGGGGGCACCTACGAGCAGTACTTC.

The chain combines TRBV19 with TRBJ2-7, with a weak D call TRBD2 (5 bases). CDR1 is LNHDA, CDR2 SQIVND, per germline (reference sequence). Trimming took 7 bases from V and 6 from J, leaving 13 bases between them. This CDR3 region has 12 residues. The CDR3 loop is CASIETTGEQYF. Here the CDR3 DNA reads TGTGCCAGTATTGAGACTACTGGCGAGCAGTACTTC.

This sequence joins TRBV4-2 and TRBJ1-2, with D maybe TRBD1 (6 bases). With 0 bases removed from V and 1 base from J, the gap between germline ends came to 18 bases. Germline CDR1 LGHNA, CDR2 YNFKEQ. This CDR3 has 18 residues. CDR3 amino acids: CASSQDPQGLHDNYGYTF. The CDR3 region has the DNA TGTGCCAGCAGCCAAGATCCCCAGGGGCTTCATGATAACTATGGCTACACCTTC.

This sequence joins TRBV14 and TRBJ1-6; maybe TRBD1 (6 bases). The CDR3 runs 12 residues. With 2 bases removed from V and 14 bases from J, the gap between germline ends came to 10 bases. Germline CDR1 SGHDN, CDR2 FVKESK. The CDR3 coding sequence is TGTGCCAGCAGCCAACAGGGGTTCACCCTCCACTTT. Its translation is CASSQQGFTLHF.

This chain links TRBV5-6 with TRBJ1-1; 7 nucleotides line up with TRBD1. V was pared by 2 bases and J by 10 bases, with 5 bases of the junction left unmatched. The CDR3 covers 12 residues. The germline V gene has CDR1 SGHDT and CDR2 YYEEEE. CDR3 in amino acids: CASSFPGGSAFF. In DNA, the CDR3 is TGTGCCAGCAGCTTTCCAGGGGGGTCAGCTTTCTTT.

V gene TRBV4-1 combines with J gene TRBJ2-1; 13 bases align to TRBD2. This CDR3 comprises 16 residues. Trimming removed 2 bases from V and 2 bases from J; junction bases left unmatched: 0. Germline CDR1 is MGHRA and CDR2 is YSYEKL. This CDR3 reads CASSQTSGGAYNEQFF. The CDR3 DNA reads as TGCGCCAGCAGCCAAACTAGCGGGGGGGCCTACAATGAGCAGTTCTTC.

The rearrangement links TRBV7-2 to TRBJ2-1, with 9 bases identical to TRBD2. J was trimmed by 7 bases and V by 5 bases; bases with no gene match: 9. The germline V gene has CDR1 SGHTA and CDR2 FQGNSA. The CDR3 has 15 amino acids. The CDR3 DNA follows: TGTGCCAGCAGCCCGTCTGGACTAGCGCATAATGAGCAGTTCTTC. This translates into CASSPSGLAHNEQFF.

The genes are TRBV2 and TRBJ1-2, with D possibly matching TRBD1 (5 bases). The CDR3 has 16 amino acids. Germline V gene data show CDR1 as SNHLY and CDR2 as FYNNEI. V lost 10 bases to trimming and J lost 4 bases, with 25 bases between them. The CDR3 protein is CAKGDGTGSLPYGYTF. In nucleotides, the CDR3 is TGTGCCAAAGGGGATGGTACAGGCTCCCTTCCCTATGGCTACACCTTC.

This clone was recorded only once. The chain has TRBV30 and TRBJ2-3; 9 positions match TRBD1. With 2 bases clipped from V and 7 bases from J, the junction kept 7 bases outside the gene matches. This CDR3 comprises 14 residues. Germline values: CDR1 GTSNPN, CDR2 SVGIG (reference sequence). The CDR3 DNA is TGTGCCTGGAGTTGGGGACAGGGTCTCCATACGCAGTATTTT. Translated, it gives CAWSWGQGLHTQYF.

V and J are TRBV5-1 and TRBJ1-2, with a possible D match to TRBD1 (5 bases). The CDR3 has 15 residues. The germline gives CDR1 SGHRS, CDR2 YFSETQ. V lost 2 bases and J lost 2, with 13 bases in between. The chain's CDR3 is CASSFFLGGNYGYTF. The CDR3 DNA sequence: TGCGCCAGCAGCTTCTTTTTGGGGGGAAACTATGGCTACACCTTC.

With regard to this clone: Within the sample, other DNA sequences also encode this same CDR3. The gene calls are TRBV5-1 and TRBJ1-1, with a possible D match to TRBD1 (5 bases). The CDR3 consists of 13 residues. Trimming left V 4 bases short and J 1 base short, with 8 bases between. From germline, CDR1 is SGHRS and CDR2 YFSETQ. The CDR3 DNA reads TGCGCCAGCAGCACGCAGGGGAACACTGAAGCTTTCTTT. Its translation is CASSTQGNTEAFF. The full variable domain, rest sourced from reference TRBV5-1 and TRBJ1-1, is KAGVTQTPRYLIKTRGQQVTLSCSPISGHRSVSWYQQTPGQGLQFLFEYFSETQRNKGNFPGRFSGRQFSNSRSEMNVSTLELGDSALYLCASSTQGNTEAFFGQGTRLTVV.